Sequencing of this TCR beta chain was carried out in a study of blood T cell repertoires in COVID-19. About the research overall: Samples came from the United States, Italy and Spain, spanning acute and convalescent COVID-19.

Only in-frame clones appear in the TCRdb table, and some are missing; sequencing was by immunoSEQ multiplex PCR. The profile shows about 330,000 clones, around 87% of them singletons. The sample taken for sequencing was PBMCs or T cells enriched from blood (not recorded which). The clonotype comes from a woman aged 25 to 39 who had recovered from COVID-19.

Written as DNA, the CDR3 is TGCGCCAGCAGCTCCCAAGCGGGGTCCCCTGAAGCTTTCTTT. The encoded protein is CASSSQAGSPEAFF. The chain is built from TRBV5-1 and TRBJ1-1, with D uncertain. The V gene lost 3 bases and the J gene lost 6 bases, with 15 bases spanning the gap. CDR3 size: 14 residues. Germline-derived CDR1 and CDR2 are SGHRS and YFSETQ.